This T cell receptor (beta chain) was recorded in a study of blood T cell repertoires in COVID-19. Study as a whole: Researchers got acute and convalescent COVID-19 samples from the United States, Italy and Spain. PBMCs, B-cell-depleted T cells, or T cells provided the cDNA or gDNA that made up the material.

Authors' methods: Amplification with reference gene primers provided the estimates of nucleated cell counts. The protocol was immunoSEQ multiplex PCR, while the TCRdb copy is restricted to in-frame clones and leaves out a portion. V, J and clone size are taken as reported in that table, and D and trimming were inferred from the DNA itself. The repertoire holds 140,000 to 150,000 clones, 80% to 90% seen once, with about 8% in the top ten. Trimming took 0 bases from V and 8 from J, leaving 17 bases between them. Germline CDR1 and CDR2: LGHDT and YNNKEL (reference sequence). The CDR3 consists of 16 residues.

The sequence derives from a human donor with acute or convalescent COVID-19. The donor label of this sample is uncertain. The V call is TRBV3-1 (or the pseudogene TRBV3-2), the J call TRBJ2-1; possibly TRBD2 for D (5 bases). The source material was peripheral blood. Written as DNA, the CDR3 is TGTGCCAGCAGCCAAGATGGGCTAGAGGTGCGGGATGAGCAGTTCTTC. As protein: CASSQDGLEVRDEQFF.